These T cell receptor beta chains were read from a single sample in a study of early T cells in non-severe SARS-CoV-2 infection. MiXCR was run by TCRdb on the 5' RACE reads, yielding one entry per CDR3 protein. Of 65,000 to 85,000 distinct CDR3 sequences listed, 10% are singletons. The sequenced sample was whole blood, obtained at baseline. These receptors were collected from an adult who was a healthcare worker with PCR-confirmed SARS-CoV-2 infection or an uninfected control (not recorded which). Both conserved end residues are part of each CDR3. Each record gives: V gene, J gene, clone size, D gene, CDR3 DNA, CDR3 protein. A D gene is named only where the DNA matches it firmly. Only some rows state a clone size, as once, few, many or a class for expanded clones.

V gene: TRBV30; J gene: TRBJ2-5; clone size: .; D gene: .; CDR3 DNA: TGTGCCTGGAGCCACGGGCCAGGTGGCCAGACCCAGTACTTC; CDR3 protein: CAWSHGPGGQTQYF
V gene: TRBV5-6; J gene: TRBJ2-7; clone size: .; D gene: .; CDR3 DNA: TGTGCCAGCAGCTTGGGCCTCAGAGGTGAGCAGTACTTC; CDR3 protein: CASSLGLRGEQYF
V gene: TRBV29-1; J gene: TRBJ2-3; clone size: many; D gene: TRBD2; CDR3 DNA: TGCAGCGTGCCTACTAGCGGAAGGGTGGATACGCAGTATTTT; CDR3 protein: CSVPTSGRVDTQYF
V gene: TRBV2; J gene: TRBJ1-5; clone size: many; D gene: .; CDR3 DNA: TGTGCCAGCAGTCTCGATCCCAATCAGCCCCAGCATTTT; CDR3 protein: CASSLDPNQPQHF
V gene: TRBV5-1; J gene: TRBJ2-2; clone size: .; D gene: TRBD1; CDR3 DNA: TGCGCCAGCAGCGGAGCCGGGACAGGGACCACCGGGGAGCTGTTTTTT; CDR3 protein: CASSGAGTGTTGELFF
V gene: TRBV7-8; J gene: TRBJ1-2; clone size: many; D gene: .; CDR3 DNA: TGTGCCAGCAGCTCGGGGCCCGAGGGTGGCTACACCTTC; CDR3 protein: CASSSGPEGGYTF
V gene: TRBV24-1; J gene: TRBJ2-1; clone size: few; D gene: TRBD1; CDR3 DNA: TGTGCCACCAGTGATCACCGGGACAGTAAATACAATGAGCAGTTCTTC; CDR3 protein: CATSDHRDSKYNEQFF
V gene: TRBV4-1; J gene: TRBJ1-1; clone size: many; D gene: .; CDR3 DNA: TGCGCCAGCAGCCAGGCTCATGGGGTGAGTGAAGCTTTCTTT; CDR3 protein: CASSQAHGVSEAFF
V gene: TRBV7-2; J gene: TRBJ2-1; clone size: few; D gene: TRBD2; CDR3 DNA: TGTGCCAGCAGCTTAGCGGGAGGGCCGGATGAGCAGTTCTTC; CDR3 protein: CASSLAGGPDEQFF
V gene: TRBV5-4; J gene: TRBJ2-1; clone size: many; D gene: TRBD2; CDR3 DNA: TGTGCCAGCAGCCCGAGGACTAGCGGATACAATGAGCAGTTCTTC; CDR3 protein: CASSPRTSGYNEQFF
V gene: TRBV3-1; J gene: TRBJ2-7; clone size: .; D gene: .; CDR3 DNA: TGTGCCAGCAGCCAAGGCTTGGGCTACGAGCAGTACTTC; CDR3 protein: CASSQGLGYEQYF
V gene: TRBV10-3; J gene: TRBJ2-1; clone size: many; D gene: .; CDR3 DNA: TGTGCCATCACTCCCGGTTGGGGTGGGGATGAGCAGTTCTTC; CDR3 protein: CAITPGWGGDEQFF
V gene: TRBV7-9; J gene: TRBJ2-1; clone size: many; D gene: .; CDR3 DNA: TGTGCCAGCAGTCCAAAGAGACGGCTGGCATACAATGAGCAGTTCTTC; CDR3 protein: CASSPKRRLAYNEQFF
V gene: TRBV7-2; J gene: TRBJ2-5; clone size: many; D gene: .; CDR3 DNA: TGTGCCAGCAGCGCCGGACATCTCCTCCCTTCCCAAGAGACCCAGTACTTC; CDR3 protein: CASSAGHLLPSQETQYF
V gene: TRBV18; J gene: TRBJ2-6; clone size: once; D gene: .; CDR3 DNA: TGTGCCAGCTCACTACTACCACCGGGGGCGGACGGGACCAACGTCCTGACTTTC; CDR3 protein: CASSLLPPGADGTNVLTF
V gene: TRBV25-1; J gene: TRBJ2-3; clone size: .; D gene: .; CDR3 DNA: TGTGCCAGCAGTGAATTCAGGGGAGGCACAGATACGCAGTATTTT; CDR3 protein: CASSEFRGGTDTQYF
V gene: TRBV11-1; J gene: TRBJ2-7; clone size: .; D gene: TRBD1; CDR3 DNA: TGTGCCAGCAGCCTTCGGACAGGCCCTTACGAGCAGTACTTC; CDR3 protein: CASSLRTGPYEQYF
V gene: TRBV3-1; J gene: TRBJ2-7; clone size: few; D gene: TRBD1; CDR3 DNA: TGTGCCAGCAGCCAAACATCGGGACAGGGGAACTACGAGCAGTACTTC; CDR3 protein: CASSQTSGQGNYEQYF
V gene: TRBV7-3; J gene: TRBJ2-1; clone size: few; D gene: TRBD2; CDR3 DNA: TGTGCCAGCAGCTCGATTAGCGGGAGTGGGTATGAGCAGTTCTTC; CDR3 protein: CASSSISGSGYEQFF
V gene: TRBV2; J gene: TRBJ2-3; clone size: many; D gene: .; CDR3 DNA: TGTGCCAGCAGGTCACTAGCAAGAGTCACCTCTGCGGATACGCAGTATTTT; CDR3 protein: CASRSLARVTSADTQYF
V gene: TRBV9; J gene: TRBJ2-5; clone size: few; D gene: .; CDR3 DNA: TGTGCCAGCAGCTCCCCGGGGTGGGGAGAGACCCAGTACTTC; CDR3 protein: CASSSPGWGETQYF